This passage covers 5 T cell receptor beta chains from one sample sequenced in a study of blood T cell repertoires in COVID-19. The assay was immunoSEQ multiplex PCR, and TCRdb's table has in-frame clones only and misses some. The sample lists fewer than 350,000 clones, roughly 86% occurring once. What was sequenced was peripheral blood. These receptors were obtained from a man aged 35-49 years with active or convalescent COVID-19.

The CDR3 DNA follows: TGCGCCAGCAGCTTGGAAGGGAGCCTTGAAGCTTTCTTT. Encoded protein: CASSLEGSLEAFF. The chain recombines TRBV5-1 with TRBJ1-1, with unresolved D. Germline V gene lookup returns CDR1 SGHRS and CDR2 YFSETQ. The CDR3 sequence is 13 residues long. Trimming took 0 bases from V and 7 from J, leaving 10 bases between them.

This chain joins TRBV5-6 and TRBJ1-3, with 7 bases that match TRBD1. The V gene end was trimmed by 2 bases and the J gene end by 1 base; junction bases not matched to a gene: 9. This CDR3 has 17 residues. Germline CDR1 is SGHDT and CDR2 is YYEEEE. DNA of the CDR3: TGTGCCAGCAGCTTTGGCTCAGGGGGTACATCTGGAAACACCATATATTTT. Amino acid sequence: CASSFGSGGTSGNTIYF.

This clone came up once. The chain employs TRBV5-4 and TRBJ1-1; D is possibly TRBD1 (6 bases). The CDR3 loop spans 17 amino acids. The V gene lost 3 bases and the J gene lost 3 bases, with 21 bases spanning the gap. CDR1 and CDR2 (germline): SGHNT, YYREEE (reference sequence). CDR3 sequence (DNA): TGTGCCAGCAGCTCGATTGCCCAACTATCAGGGGACACTGAAGCTTTCTTT. It translates to CASSSIAQLSGDTEAFF.

CDR3 sequence: CASSSRDLAVFYNEQFF. CDR3 coding DNA: TGTGCCAGCAGCTCCCGGGACCTAGCGGTATTTTACAATGAGCAGTTCTTC. This chain links TRBV11-2 with TRBJ2-1, with 7 bases identical to TRBD2. V shed 4 bases, J shed 4 bases, and the junction held 13 bases outside the gene matches. CDR3 length: 17 amino acids. Germline-derived CDR1 and CDR2 are SGHAT and FQNNGV.

The sample holds one count of this clone. The rearrangement uses TRBV7-6 and TRBJ2-1; 8 bases fit TRBD2. CDR1 and CDR2 from the germline V gene are SGHVS and FNYEAQ. CDR3 length: 17 residues. The J segment lost 0 bases and the V segment lost 5 bases, leaving 9 bases of the junction unmatched. CDR3 bases: TGTGCCAGCAGCACTGCTAGCGGGTTAAGCTCCTACAATGAGCAGTTCTTC. This gives the protein CASSTASGLSSYNEQFF.